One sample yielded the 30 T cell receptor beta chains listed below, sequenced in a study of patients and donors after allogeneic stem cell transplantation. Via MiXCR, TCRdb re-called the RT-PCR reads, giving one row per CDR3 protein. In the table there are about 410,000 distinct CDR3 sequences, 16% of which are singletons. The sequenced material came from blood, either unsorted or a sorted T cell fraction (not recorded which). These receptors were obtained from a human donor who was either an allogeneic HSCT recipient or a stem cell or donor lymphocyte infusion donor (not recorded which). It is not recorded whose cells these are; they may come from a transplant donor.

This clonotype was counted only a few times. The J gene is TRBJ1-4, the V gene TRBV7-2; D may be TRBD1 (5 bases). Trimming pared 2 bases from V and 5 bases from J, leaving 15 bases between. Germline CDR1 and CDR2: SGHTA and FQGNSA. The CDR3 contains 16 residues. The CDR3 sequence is CASSLPRRGLNEKLFF. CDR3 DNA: TGTGCCAGCAGCTTACCCCGCCGGGGACTAAATGAAAAACTGTTTTTT.

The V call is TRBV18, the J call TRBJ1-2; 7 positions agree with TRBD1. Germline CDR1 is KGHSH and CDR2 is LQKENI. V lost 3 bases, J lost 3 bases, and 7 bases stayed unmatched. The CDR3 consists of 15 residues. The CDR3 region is CASSPSGQPDYGYTF. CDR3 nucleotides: TGTGCCAGCTCACCCTCGGGACAGCCGGACTATGGCTACACCTTC.

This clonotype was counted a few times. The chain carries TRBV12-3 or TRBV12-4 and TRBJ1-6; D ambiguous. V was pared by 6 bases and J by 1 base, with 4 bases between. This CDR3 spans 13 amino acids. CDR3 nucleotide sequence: TGTGCCAGCAGGCGGTCCTATAATTCACCCCTCCACTTT. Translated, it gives CASRRSYNSPLHF.

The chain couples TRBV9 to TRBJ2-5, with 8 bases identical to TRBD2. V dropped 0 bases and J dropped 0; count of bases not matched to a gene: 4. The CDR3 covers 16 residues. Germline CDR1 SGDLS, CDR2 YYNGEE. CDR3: CASSVGQRGYQETQYF. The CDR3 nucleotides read TGTGCCAGCAGCGTAGGGCAGCGGGGGTACCAAGAGACCCAGTACTTC.

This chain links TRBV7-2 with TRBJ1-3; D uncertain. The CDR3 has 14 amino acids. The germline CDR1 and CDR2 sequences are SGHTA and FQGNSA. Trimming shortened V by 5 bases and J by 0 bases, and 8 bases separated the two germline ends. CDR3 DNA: TGTGCCAGCAGCCCGGCGGGCTCTGGAAACACCATATATTTT. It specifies CASSPAGSGNTIYF.

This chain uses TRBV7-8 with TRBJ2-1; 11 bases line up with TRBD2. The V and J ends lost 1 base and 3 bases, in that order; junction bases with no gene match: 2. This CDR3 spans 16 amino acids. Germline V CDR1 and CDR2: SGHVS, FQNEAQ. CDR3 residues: CASSLGLAGIYNEQFF. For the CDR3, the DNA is TGTGCCAGCAGCTTAGGACTAGCGGGGATCTACAATGAGCAGTTCTTC.

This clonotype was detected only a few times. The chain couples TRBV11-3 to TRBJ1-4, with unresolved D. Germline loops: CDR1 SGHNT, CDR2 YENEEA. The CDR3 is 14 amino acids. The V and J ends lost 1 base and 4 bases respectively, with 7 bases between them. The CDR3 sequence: CASSLAWINEKLFF. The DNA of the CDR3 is TGTGCCAGCAGCTTAGCGTGGATTAATGAAAAACTGTTTTTT. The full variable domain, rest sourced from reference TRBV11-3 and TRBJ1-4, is EAGVVQSPRYKIIEKKQPVAFWCNPISGHNTLYWYLQNLGQGPELLIRYENEEAVDDSQLPKDRFSAERLKGVDSTLKIQPAELGDSAVYLCASSLAWINEKLFFGSGTQLSVL.

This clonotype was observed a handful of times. The CDR3 sequence: CASSQAPGPGAIGEQFF. Written as DNA, the CDR3 is TGTGCCAGCAGCCAAGCCCCCGGGCCAGGGGCAATAGGTGAGCAGTTCTTC. V usage is TRBV3-1 and J usage is TRBJ2-1; weak D call: TRBD1 (6 bases). The V end was cut by 1 base, the J end by 9 bases, with 22 bases between. The V gene's germline CDR1 is LGHDT and CDR2 YNNKEL (reference sequence). This CDR3 has 17 amino acids.

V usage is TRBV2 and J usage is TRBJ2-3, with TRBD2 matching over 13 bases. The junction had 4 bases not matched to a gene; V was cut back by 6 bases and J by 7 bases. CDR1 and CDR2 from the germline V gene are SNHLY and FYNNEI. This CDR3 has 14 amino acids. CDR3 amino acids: CASSRTSGGNTQYF. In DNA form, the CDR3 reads TGTGCCAGCAGCCGGACTAGCGGGGGAAATACGCAGTATTTT.

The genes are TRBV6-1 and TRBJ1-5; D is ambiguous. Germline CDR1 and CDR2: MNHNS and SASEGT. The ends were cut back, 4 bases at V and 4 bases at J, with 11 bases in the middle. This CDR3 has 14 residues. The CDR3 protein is CASSGSGRNQPQHF. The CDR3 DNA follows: TGTGCCAGCAGTGGATCAGGACGGAATCAGCCCCAGCATTTT.

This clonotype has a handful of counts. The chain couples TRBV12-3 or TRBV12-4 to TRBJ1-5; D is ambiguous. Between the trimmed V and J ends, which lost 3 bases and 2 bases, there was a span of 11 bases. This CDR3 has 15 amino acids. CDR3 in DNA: TGTGCCAGCAGTTTCACCACGGGAGGCAATCAGCCCCAGCATTTT. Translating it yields CASSFTTGGNQPQHF.

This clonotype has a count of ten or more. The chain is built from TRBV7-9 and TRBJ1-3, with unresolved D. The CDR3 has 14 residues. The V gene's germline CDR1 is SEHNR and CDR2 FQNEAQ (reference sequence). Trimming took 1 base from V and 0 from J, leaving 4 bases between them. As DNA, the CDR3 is TGTGCCAGCAGCTTAGTCAGCTCTGGAAACACCATATATTTT. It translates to CASSLVSSGNTIYF.

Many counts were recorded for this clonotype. The CDR3: CASSKRGEKLFF. The CDR3 coding sequence is TGTGCCAGCAGTAAAAGGGGGGAAAAACTGTTTTTT. The gene calls are TRBV2 and TRBJ1-4; a weak D match, TRBD1 (6 bases). The germline V gene has CDR1 SNHLY and CDR2 FYNNEI. There are 12 residues in the CDR3. Trimming removed 5 bases from V and 8 bases from J, with 9 bases in between.

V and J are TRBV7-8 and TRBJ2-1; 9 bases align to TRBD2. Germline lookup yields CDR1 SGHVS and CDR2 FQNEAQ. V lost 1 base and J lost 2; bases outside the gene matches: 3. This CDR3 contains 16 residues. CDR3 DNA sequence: TGTGCCAGCAGCTTAGTAGCGGGAGTCACCTACAATGAGCAGTTCTTC. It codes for CASSLVAGVTYNEQFF.

The chain's CDR3 is CASSRQGPYSNQPQHF. The CDR3, as DNA: TGTGCCAGCAGTAGACAGGGACCTTATAGCAATCAGCCCCAGCATTTT. The J gene is TRBJ1-5, the V gene TRBV6-1, with 7 bases lining up with TRBD1. Germline V CDR1 and CDR2: MNHNS, SASEGT. CDR3 length: 16 amino acids. J gave up 0 bases and V 5 bases, and 7 bases lay outside the gene matches.

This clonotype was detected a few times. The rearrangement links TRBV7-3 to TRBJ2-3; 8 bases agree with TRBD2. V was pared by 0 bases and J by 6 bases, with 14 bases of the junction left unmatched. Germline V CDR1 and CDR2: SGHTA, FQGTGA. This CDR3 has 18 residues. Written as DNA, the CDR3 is TGTGCCAGCAGCTTAACCCCCCCGGGACTAGGACTGCAGGATACGCAGTATTTT. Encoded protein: CASSLTPPGLGLQDTQYF.

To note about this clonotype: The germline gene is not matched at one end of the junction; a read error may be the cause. The CDR3 DNA reads as TGCAGCGTTGCCTCCAGGAAACTCCCTCAGGGCTCCGATAATTCACCCCTCCACTTT. Protein sequence: CSVASRKLPQGSDNSPLHF. This rearrangement joins TRBV29-1 to TRBJ1-6; tentatively, D is TRBD1 (5 bases). CDR3 size: 19 residues. The V gene's germline CDR1 is SQVTM and CDR2 ANQGSEA.

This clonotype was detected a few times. Here the CDR3 reads CASSLSFLAKNIQYF. CDR3 nucleotide sequence: TGCGCCAGCAGCTTGTCGTTCTTAGCCAAAAACATTCAGTACTTC. The V call is TRBV5-1, the J call TRBJ2-4; unclear D gene. The CDR3 runs 15 residues. V was shortened by 1 base and J by 0 bases, with 8 bases between the two germline ends. CDR1 and CDR2 (germline): SGHRS, YFSETQ.

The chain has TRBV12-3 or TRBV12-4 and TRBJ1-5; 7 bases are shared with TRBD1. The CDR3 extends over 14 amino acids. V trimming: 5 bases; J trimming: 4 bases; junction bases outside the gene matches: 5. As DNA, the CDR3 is TGTGCCAGCAGTCAACAGGGGAATAATCAGCCCCAGCATTTT. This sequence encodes CASSQQGNNQPQHF.

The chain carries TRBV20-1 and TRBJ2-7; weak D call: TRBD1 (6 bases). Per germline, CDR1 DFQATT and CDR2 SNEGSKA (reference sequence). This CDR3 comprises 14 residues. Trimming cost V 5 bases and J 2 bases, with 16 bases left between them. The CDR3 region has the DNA TGCAGTGCTGAACCCTACAGGGCCGCCTACGAGCAGTACTTC. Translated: CSAEPYRAAYEQYF.

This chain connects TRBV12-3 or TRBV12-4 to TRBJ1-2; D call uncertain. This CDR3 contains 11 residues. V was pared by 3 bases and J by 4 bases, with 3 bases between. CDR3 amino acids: CASSFAYGYTF. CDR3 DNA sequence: TGTGCCAGCAGTTTCGCCTATGGCTACACCTTC.

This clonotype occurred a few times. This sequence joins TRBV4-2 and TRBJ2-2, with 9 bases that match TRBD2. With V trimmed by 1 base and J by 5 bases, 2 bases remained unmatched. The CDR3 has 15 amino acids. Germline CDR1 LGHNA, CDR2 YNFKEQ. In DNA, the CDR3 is TGTGCCAGCAGCCAAGTGGGACTAGCAACCGGGGAGCTGTTTTTT. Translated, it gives CASSQVGLATGELFF.

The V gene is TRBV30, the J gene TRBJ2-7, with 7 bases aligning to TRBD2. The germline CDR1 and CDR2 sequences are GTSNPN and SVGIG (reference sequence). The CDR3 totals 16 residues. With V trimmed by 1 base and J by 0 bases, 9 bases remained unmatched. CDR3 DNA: TGTGCCTGGAGTGGTCTAGCGGCCAGGAGCTCCTACGAGCAGTACTTC. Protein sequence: CAWSGLAARSSYEQYF.

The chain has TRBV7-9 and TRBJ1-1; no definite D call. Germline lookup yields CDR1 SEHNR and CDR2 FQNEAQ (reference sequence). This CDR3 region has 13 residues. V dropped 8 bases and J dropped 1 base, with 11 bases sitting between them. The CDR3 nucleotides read TGTGCCAGCCTCGCACAGACGAACACTGAAGCTTTCTTT. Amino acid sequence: CASLAQTNTEAFF.

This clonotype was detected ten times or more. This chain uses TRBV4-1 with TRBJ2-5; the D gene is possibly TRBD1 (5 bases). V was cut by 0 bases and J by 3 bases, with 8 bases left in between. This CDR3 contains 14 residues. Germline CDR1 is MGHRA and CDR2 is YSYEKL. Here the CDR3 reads CASSQDSREETQYF. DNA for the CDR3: TGCGCCAGCAGCCAAGATTCCAGGGAAGAGACCCAGTACTTC.

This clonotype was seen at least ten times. This CDR3 reads CASKDSAWGDAYEQYF. DNA for the CDR3: TGCGCCAGTAAGGACAGTGCTTGGGGGGATGCCTACGAGCAGTACTTC. The chain employs TRBV5-1 and TRBJ2-7; D possibly uses TRBD1 or TRBD2 (6 bases each). This CDR3 is 16 amino acids long. V was pared by 8 bases and J by 2 bases, with 23 bases between. Germline V lookup: CDR1 SGHRS, CDR2 YFSETQ.

The CDR3 bases are TGTGCCAGCAGTCCAGAAGACGGATTCAATCAGCCCCAGCATTTT. This sequence encodes CASSPEDGFNQPQHF. V usage is TRBV12-3 or TRBV12-4 and J usage is TRBJ1-5; D not resolved. This CDR3 region has 15 residues. The V and J ends lost 5 bases and 3 bases respectively, with 14 bases between them.

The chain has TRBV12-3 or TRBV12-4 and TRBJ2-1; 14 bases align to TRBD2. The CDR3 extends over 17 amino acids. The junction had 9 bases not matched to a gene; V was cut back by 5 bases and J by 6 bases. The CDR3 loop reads CASSTPYGTSGSNEQFF. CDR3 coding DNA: TGTGCCAGCAGTACGCCCTACGGGACTAGCGGGAGCAATGAGCAGTTCTTC.

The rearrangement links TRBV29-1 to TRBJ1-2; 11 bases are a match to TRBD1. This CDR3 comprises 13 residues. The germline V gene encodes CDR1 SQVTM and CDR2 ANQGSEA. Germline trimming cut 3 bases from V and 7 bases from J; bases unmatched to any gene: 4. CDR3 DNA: TGCAGCGTTGAGGGACAGGGGGTTGGTGGCTACACCTTC. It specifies CSVEGQGVGGYTF.

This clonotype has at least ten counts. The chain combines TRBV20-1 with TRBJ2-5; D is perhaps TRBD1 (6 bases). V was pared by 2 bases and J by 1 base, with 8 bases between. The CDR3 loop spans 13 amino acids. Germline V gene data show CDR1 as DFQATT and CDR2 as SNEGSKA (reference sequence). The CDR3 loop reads CSARTGPQETQYF. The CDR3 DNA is TGCAGTGCTAGAACAGGGCCCCAAGAGACCCAGTACTTC.